The clone carrying this T cell receptor (beta chain) was seen a few times. Its antigen is not known. These data come from a study of HIV-infected patients and healthy controls. Study results and limitations: When repertoires were size-matched, rare events in HIV-infected data became overweighted. Healthy controls carried many MAIT alpha-chain CDR3s, while HIV+ repertoires had few.

Losses at the gene ends were 6 bases for V and 6 bases for J; bases not matched to a gene: 7. CDR3 length: 14 amino acids. Germline loops: CDR1 WSHSY, CDR2 SAAADI. cDNA was made from 500 ng RNA using alpha and beta constant primers. Separate chain-specific third strand synthesis with multiplexing indices produced the alpha and beta libraries. Each cDNA molecule was barcoded, and a single primer pair amplified each chain. Each CDR3 protein is one row after TCRdb ran MiXCR on the 5' RACE reads. The repertoire holds fewer than 15,000 distinct CDR3 sequences, with approximately 10% as singletons. The repertoire came from unfractionated whole blood and reflected all unsorted peripheral T cells.

V and J are TRBV10-2 and TRBJ2-1, with TRBD2 matching over 8 bases. Sequencing was performed on blood. The clonotype was recovered from an adult in good health. The CDR3, as DNA: TGCGCCAGCAGAGGAGCGGGAGAAATCAATGAGCAGTTCTTC. It encodes CASRGAGEINEQFF.